The 12 T cell receptor beta chains below all came from one sample that was sequenced in a study of T-cell reconstitution after alpha-beta-depleted transplantation in children. Library preparation (for TCRbeta) was performed with unique molecular identifiers. TCRdb fed the PCR reads into MiXCR, producing one record per CDR3 protein. The data show just over 950,000 distinct CDR3 sequences, with about 29% seen just once and about 28% held by the top ten. The material sequenced was PBMCs, mostly from graft donor cells, taken 360 days after TCRalphabeta/CD19-depleted stem cell transplant. These receptors all stem from a boy younger than two who had a stem cell transplant for SCID, so the T cells may come from the graft donor.

The CDR3 region is CASSYASRWAEAFF. The CDR3 DNA is TGTGCCAGCAGTTACGCATCGCGTTGGGCTGAAGCTTTCTTT. V and J are TRBV6-5 and TRBJ1-1; D call uncertain. V lost 2 bases and J lost 6, with 13 bases in between. From germline, CDR1 is MNHEY and CDR2 SVGAGI. CDR3 length: 14 residues.

The table lists this clonotype with a count of one. V is TRBV5-5 and J is TRBJ2-3; D is uncertain. The CDR3 runs 17 residues. The germline V gene encodes CDR1 SGHKS and CDR2 YYEKEE (reference sequence). Trimming pared 4 bases from V and 2 bases from J, leaving 20 bases between. This CDR3 reads CASSNSPPAYHTDTQYF. CDR3 DNA: TGTGCCAGCAGCAACAGCCCCCCAGCCTACCACACAGATACGCAGTATTTT.

This clonotype was observed at least ten times. The chain recombines TRBV5-1 with TRBJ2-3; D possibly corresponds to TRBD2 (5 bases). V was pared by 3 bases and J by 0 bases, with 8 bases between. Per the germline V gene, CDR1 is SGHRS and CDR2 is YFSETQ. CDR3 length: 14 amino acids. The CDR3 nucleotides read TGCGCCAGCAGCTGGACTTCTAGCACAGATACGCAGTATTTT. It specifies CASSWTSSTDTQYF.

This clonotype was seen a handful of times. This chain links TRBV10-3 with TRBJ1-6; maybe TRBD1 (5 bases). The germline CDR1 and CDR2 sequences are ENHRY and SYGVKD. The length of the CDR3 is 14 residues. Trimming removed 2 bases at V and 7 bases at J, with 9 bases between. The CDR3 DNA sequence: TGTGCCATCAGTGAGCCCCGGGGCAATTCACCCCTCCACTTT. Its protein is CAISEPRGNSPLHF.

This sequence joins TRBV7-8 and TRBJ2-7; 9 bases are shared with TRBD1. The CDR3 loop spans 16 amino acids. After removal of 5 bases from V and 6 bases from J, the junction contained 14 bases not matched to a gene. The germline gives CDR1 SGHVS, CDR2 FQNEAQ. CDR3 in DNA: TGTGCCAGCAGCAAAACGGCCGGGACAGGGCTAGGCGAGCAGTACTTC. Amino acids: CASSKTAGTGLGEQYF.

V is TRBV29-1 and J is TRBJ2-5; D is perhaps TRBD1 (5 bases). Between the trimmed V and J ends, which lost 3 bases and 4 bases, there was a span of 9 bases. The germline V gene encodes CDR1 SQVTM and CDR2 ANQGSEA. This CDR3 spans 12 amino acids. The CDR3 nucleotides read TGCAGCGTTGACAGGGCGGCAGAGACCCAGTACTTC. This translates into CSVDRAAETQYF.

This chain uses TRBV24-1 with TRBJ2-2, with 7 bases lining up with TRBD1. The CDR3 covers 17 residues. Germline CDR1 and CDR2: KGHDR and SFDVKD. V shed 4 bases, J shed 5 bases, and the junction held 12 bases outside the gene matches. The DNA of the CDR3 is TGTGCCACCAGTGAATCCACGGCAGGGGGTCGAACCGGGGAGCTGTTTTTT. Translating it yields CATSESTAGGRTGELFF.

In this sample, this clonotype turned up many times. This chain connects TRBV5-1 to TRBJ2-3, with D unresolved. In germline, CDR1 is SGHRS, CDR2 YFSETQ. This CDR3 spans 14 amino acids. Trimming cost V 3 bases and J 1 base, with 9 bases left between them. CDR3 region: CASSSIEGTDTQYF. Written as DNA, the CDR3 is TGCGCCAGCAGCTCAATTGAAGGCACAGATACGCAGTATTTT.

The V and J genes are TRBV5-1 and TRBJ2-3; 14 bases align to TRBD2. The CDR3 sequence is 19 residues long. Trimming removed 1 base from V and 4 bases from J; junction bases left unmatched: 11. In germline, CDR1 is SGHRS, CDR2 YFSETQ. DNA of the CDR3: TGCGCCAGCAGCTTGTCCGGGACTAGCGGGGGAATTAGTTCAGATACGCAGTATTTT. Its protein is CASSLSGTSGGISSDTQYF.

The chain employs TRBV6-2 or TRBV6-3 and TRBJ2-1; TRBD2 matches 12 bases. CDR1 is MNHEY and CDR2 is SVGEGT in the germline V gene. There are 17 residues in the CDR3. With 6 bases clipped from V and 0 bases from J, the junction kept 6 bases outside the gene matches. The CDR3 nucleotides read TGTGCCAGCAGCGCTGGACTAGCGGGGTTCTCCTACAATGAGCAGTTCTTC. It encodes CASSAGLAGFSYNEQFF.

The V call is TRBV11-2, the J call TRBJ2-7, with 7 bases that match TRBD2. The ends lost 1 base at V and 5 bases at J; junction bases unmatched: 5. Germline V gene lookup returns CDR1 SGHAT and CDR2 FQNNGV. The CDR3 contains 14 residues. The CDR3 region has the DNA TGTGCCAGCAGCTTAGGGACTAGAAGAGACGAGCAGTACTTC. It encodes CASSLGTRRDEQYF.

This chain links TRBV5-1 with TRBJ2-3; D gene unclear. Trimming took off 0 bases at V and 5 bases at J, with 7 bases between the two ends. The germline gives CDR1 SGHRS, CDR2 YFSETQ. The CDR3 is 13 amino acids. The DNA of the CDR3 is TGCGCCAGCAGCTTGGAGACGGTAGATACGCAGTATTTT. Residues: CASSLETVDTQYF.